Below are 22 T cell receptor beta chains sequenced from a single sample in a study of T cell repertoires in aging, cancer and after chemotherapy. TRB rearrangements spanning V, D and J were amplified using mixed TRB-A/B primers. One entry per CDR3 protein results from TCRdb running MiXCR on the multiplex PCR reads. The sample lists roughly 8,500 distinct CDR3 sequences; approximately 50% were seen once. Amplification of TCR beta used genomic DNA extracted from peripheral blood. The sample consisted of blood. The receptors here all came from a human donor with a solid tumor.

The chain recombines TRBV6-2 or TRBV6-3 with TRBJ2-5; no clear D. This CDR3 comprises 13 residues. The V and J ends lost 5 bases and 4 bases respectively, with 11 bases between them. Per the germline V gene, CDR1 is MNHEY and CDR2 is SVGEGT. In nucleotides, the CDR3 is TGTGCCAGCAGTCACGGCCCCCGAGAGACCCAGTACTTC. Its protein product is CASSHGPRETQYF.

The chain uses TRBV10-3 and TRBJ1-1, with TRBD1 identical over 7 bases. V lost 3 bases to trimming and J lost 3 bases; unmatched junction nucleotides: 4. The CDR3 is 14 amino acids. Germline-derived CDR1 and CDR2 are ENHRY and SYGVKD. CDR3 nucleotide sequence: TGTGCCATCAGTGACCAGGGGGTATACACTGAAGCTTTCTTT. As protein: CAISDQGVYTEAFF.

The rearrangement joins TRBV6-2 or TRBV6-3 to TRBJ2-5; tentatively, D is TRBD1 (6 bases). Germline-derived CDR1 and CDR2 are MNHEY and SVGEGT. The V end was cut by 6 bases, the J end by 5 bases, with 13 bases between. The CDR3 has 13 amino acids. The CDR3 loop is CASRGQPGETQYF. For the CDR3, the DNA is TGTGCCAGCAGAGGACAGCCGGGGGAGACCCAGTACTTC.

This chain connects TRBV28 to TRBJ1-1; possibly TRBD1 for D (5 bases). The CDR3 length is 14 residues. V was shortened by 7 bases and J by 4 bases, with 16 bases between the two germline ends. The germline V gene has CDR1 MDHEN and CDR2 SYDVKM. Here the CDR3 reads CASKREGASTEAFF. As DNA, the CDR3 is TGTGCCAGCAAGAGGGAAGGGGCGTCCACTGAAGCTTTCTTT.

The chain couples TRBV14 to TRBJ1-1; 7 bases align to TRBD1. The germline gives CDR1 SGHDN, CDR2 FVKESK. V lost 0 bases to trimming and J lost 3 bases; unmatched junction nucleotides: 4. The CDR3 runs to 15 residues. CDR3 region: CASSQDAGGYTEAFF. CDR3 sequence (DNA): TGTGCCAGCAGCCAAGATGCAGGGGGGTACACTGAAGCTTTCTTT.

V usage is TRBV6-6 and J usage is TRBJ2-3, with 9 nucleotides matching TRBD2. Per germline, CDR1 MNHNY and CDR2 SVGAGI (reference sequence). The CDR3 is made up of 17 amino acids. Trimming took 1 base from V and 5 from J; bases not matched to a gene: 10. CDR3 sequence reads: CASSYLASGNRVDTQYF. CDR3 sequence (DNA): TGTGCCAGCAGTTACTTGGCTAGCGGGAATCGGGTAGATACGCAGTATTTT.

This sequence joins TRBV9 and TRBJ2-1; 14 positions agree with TRBD2. Losses at the gene ends were 6 bases for V and 9 bases for J; bases not matched to a gene: 11. Germline V CDR1 and CDR2: SGDLS, YYNGEE. CDR3 size: 16 residues. The CDR3 protein is CASTPGTSGRESEQFF. CDR3 DNA sequence: TGTGCCAGCACCCCCGGGACTAGCGGGAGAGAGAGTGAGCAGTTCTTC.

This clonotype occurred a few times. The CDR3 reads CASSDYSPLHF. The CDR3 DNA follows: TGTGCCAGCAGTGACTATTCACCCCTCCACTTT. The chain recombines TRBV6-1 with TRBJ1-6, with no clear D. V lost 3 bases and J 8 bases, leaving 2 bases between the germline ends. This CDR3 has 11 amino acids. The germline V gene has CDR1 MNHNS and CDR2 SASEGT.

This chain uses TRBV7-2 with TRBJ2-3; TRBD1 aligns across 7 bases. CDR3 size: 13 residues. Germline trimming cut 5 bases from V and 3 bases from J; bases unmatched to any gene: 2. Germline CDR1 and CDR2: SGHTA and FQGNSA. The CDR3 spells CASSPGQTDTQYF. CDR3 DNA: TGTGCCAGCAGCCCGGGACAGACAGATACGCAGTATTTT.

V is TRBV12-3 or TRBV12-4 and J is TRBJ1-5; 8 bases are a match to TRBD1. V lost 6 bases to trimming and J lost 1 base; unmatched junction nucleotides: 8. This CDR3 is 16 amino acids long. The CDR3: CASSPRTGPSNQPQHF. Written as DNA, the CDR3 is TGTGCCAGCAGCCCCCGGACAGGGCCGAGCAATCAGCCCCAGCATTTT.

The chain has TRBV20-1 and TRBJ2-7, with 11 bases identical to TRBD1. The junction had 11 bases not matched to a gene; V was cut back by 4 bases and J by 3 bases. CDR3 length: 16 residues. Germline V gene sequence: CDR1 DFQATT, CDR2 SNEGSKA (reference sequence). DNA of the CDR3: TGCAGTGCTACCACTGGGGGGGACAGGGGGTTCTACGAGCAGTACTTC. As protein: CSATTGGDRGFYEQYF.

A few counts support this clonotype. The chain carries TRBV29-1 and TRBJ1-3; 8 nucleotides line up with TRBD1. Trimming removed 6 bases from V and 4 bases from J; junction bases left unmatched: 8. This CDR3 is 14 amino acids long. Per the germline V gene, CDR1 is SQVTM and CDR2 is ANQGSEA. CDR3 bases: TGCAGCGTAGACAGGGGCCGAGAGGGAAACACCATATATTTT. It is translated as CSVDRGREGNTIYF.

The chain uses TRBV7-2 and TRBJ2-3; 14 bases map to TRBD2. This CDR3 region has 19 residues. Germline lookup yields CDR1 SGHTA and CDR2 FQGNSA. The J segment lost 1 base and the V segment lost 5 bases, leaving 11 bases of the junction unmatched. CDR3 protein: CASSVPGTSGSFGTDTQYF. CDR3 in DNA: TGTGCCAGCAGCGTTCCCGGGACTAGCGGGAGTTTCGGCACAGATACGCAGTATTTT.

The CDR3 nucleotides read TGTGCCAGCAGTTACGGGGCTAACTATGGCTACACCTTC. The encoded protein is CASSYGANYGYTF. The chain has TRBV27 and TRBJ1-2; D unclear. Trimming stripped 4 bases from V and 0 bases from J, with 6 bases between. From germline, CDR1 is MNHEY and CDR2 SMNVEV (reference sequence). This CDR3 region has 13 residues.

This clonotype was detected only a few times. This chain's CDR3 is CASSEQGGDTEAFF. The CDR3 DNA follows: TGTGCCAGCAGTGAACAGGGAGGGGACACTGAAGCTTTCTTT. V gene TRBV6-4 combines with J gene TRBJ1-1, with D maybe TRBD1 (6 bases). V lost 3 bases and J lost 3, with 11 bases in between. The CDR3 loop spans 14 amino acids. Looked up from germline, CDR1 is MRHNA and CDR2 is SNTAGT.

On this clonotype: The junction shows a germline mismatch at one end, possibly a read error. The chain joins TRBV29-1 to TRBJ2-7; 10 positions agree with TRBD1. The CDR3 sequence is 15 residues long. Looked up from germline, CDR1 is SQVTM and CDR2 is ANQGSEA. As DNA, the CDR3 is TGCAGCGTGGAAGGGGAGGACAGGGGGTCTTACGAGCAGTACTTC. Its protein is CSVEGEDRGSYEQYF.

The chain recombines TRBV7-2 with TRBJ2-5; 8 nucleotides line up with TRBD1. The trim removed 4 bases at V and 5 bases at J, leaving 6 bases unmatched. Germline V CDR1 and CDR2: SGHTA, FQGNSA. The CDR3 is 14 amino acids. CDR3 sequence reads: CASSSRGQVETQYF. Here the CDR3 DNA reads TGTGCCAGCAGCTCCAGGGGGCAGGTGGAGACCCAGTACTTC.

CDR3: CASSPGVQYEQFF. The CDR3 bases are TGTGCCAGCAGCCCAGGGGTGCAATATGAGCAGTTCTTC. J is TRBJ2-1 and V is TRBV7-9; D is possibly TRBD1 (6 bases). Per the germline V gene, CDR1 is SEHNR and CDR2 is FQNEAQ (reference sequence). The CDR3 has 13 amino acids. The V end lost 5 bases, the J end lost 8 bases, and 13 bases lay between the germline ends.

The rearrangement links TRBV7-9 to TRBJ2-2; D remains unclear. This CDR3 is 15 amino acids long. Germline V CDR1 and CDR2: SEHNR, FQNEAQ (reference sequence). Trimming removed 1 base at V and 2 bases at J, with 8 bases between. The CDR3 is CASSLVGPNTGELFF. The DNA for the CDR3 is TGTGCCAGCAGCTTAGTTGGCCCTAACACCGGGGAGCTGTTTTTT.

With regard to this clonotype: At one of its ends the junction is not consistent with the germline gene, which may arise from a read error. The rearrangement joins TRBV30 to TRBJ1-2; D is perhaps TRBD1 (5 bases). The germline gives CDR1 GTSNPN, CDR2 SVGIG (reference sequence). The CDR3 length is 12 residues. The DNA of the CDR3 is TGTGCCTGGAATTTGGGGGAGGGTGGCTACAACTTC. Protein sequence: CAWNLGEGGYNF.

The chain links TRBV7-2 to TRBJ2-7; 10 positions match TRBD2. The DNA end is more similar to TRBJ2-1, so the J call may be wrong. The CDR3 consists of 15 residues. Looked up from germline, CDR1 is SGHTA and CDR2 is FQGNSA. The chain's CDR3 is CASSDTSGTGYEQFF. In nucleotides, the CDR3 is TGTGCCAGCAGCGACACTAGCGGGACGGGCTATGAGCAGTTCTTC.

V gene TRBV20-1 combines with J gene TRBJ2-1; D unclear. The V gene lost 3 bases and the J gene lost 0 bases, with 15 bases spanning the gap. Per the germline V gene, CDR1 is DFQATT and CDR2 is SNEGSKA (reference sequence). CDR3 size: 16 residues. The CDR3 DNA is TGCAGTGCTAGGGAGACTGTTCCGAGCTCCTACAATGAGCAGTTCTTC. Residues: CSARETVPSSYNEQFF.